This T cell receptor (beta chain) was sequenced for a study of shared clonotypes between healthy human individuals. For the study at large: Donor ages ranged 18 to 49 years: a couple of women, a few men.

Sequencing used immunoSEQ multiplex PCR; TCRdb keeps in-frame clones, though not all of them. Among hundreds of thousands of clones listed, 70% to 80% were seen once. This clone has only a few counts. The CDR3 loop spans 13 amino acids. The V end lost 5 bases, the J end lost 7 bases, and 12 bases lay between the germline ends. CDR1 and CDR2 from the germline V gene are GTSNPN and SVGIG (reference sequence). This chain joins TRBV30 and TRBJ1-6; D perhaps matches TRBD1 (5 bases). The sample consisted of PBMCs. This sequence was found in a woman between 35 and 50 years old in good health. Some clones in this sample may be carry-over from other donors' samples. The chain's CDR3 is CAWAGIDNSPLHF. For the CDR3, the DNA is TGTGCCTGGGCAGGGATTGACAATTCACCCCTCCACTTT.